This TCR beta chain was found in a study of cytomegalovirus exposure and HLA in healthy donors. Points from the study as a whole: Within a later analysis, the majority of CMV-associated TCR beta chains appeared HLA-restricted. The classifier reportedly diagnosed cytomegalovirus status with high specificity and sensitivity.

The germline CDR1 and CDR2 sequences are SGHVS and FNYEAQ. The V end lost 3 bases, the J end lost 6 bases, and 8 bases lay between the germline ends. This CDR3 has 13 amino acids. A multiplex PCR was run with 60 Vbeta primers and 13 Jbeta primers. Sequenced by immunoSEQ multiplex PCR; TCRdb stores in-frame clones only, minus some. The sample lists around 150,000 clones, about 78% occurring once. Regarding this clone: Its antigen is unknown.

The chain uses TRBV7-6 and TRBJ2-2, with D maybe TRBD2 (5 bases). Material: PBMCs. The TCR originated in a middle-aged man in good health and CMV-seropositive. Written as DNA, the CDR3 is TGTGCCAGCAGCTTCCGAGGGCCCGGGGAGCTGTTTTTT. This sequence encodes CASSFRGPGELFF.